The 10 T cell receptor beta chains presented below share a single source sample, sequenced in a study of blood T cell repertoires in COVID-19. Measured with immunoSEQ multiplex PCR; TCRdb has only the in-frame clones, and not every one. The table records 250,000 or so clones, about nine tenths of them present only once. Source material: PBMCs or T cells enriched from blood (not recorded which). These receptors were taken from a man between 40 and 49 years old who had recovered from COVID-19.

The genes are TRBV28 and TRBJ2-7; D is ambiguous. V shed 2 bases and J shed 1 base, with 6 bases lying between them. The CDR3 extends over 13 amino acids. In germline, CDR1 is MDHEN, CDR2 SYDVKM. CDR3 protein: CASSLLASYEQYF. DNA for the CDR3: TGTGCCAGCAGTTTACTCGCGTCCTACGAGCAGTACTTC.

J is TRBJ2-5 and V is TRBV7-3, with 12 bases matching TRBD2. With V trimmed by 5 bases and J by 1 base, 5 bases remained unmatched. The CDR3 runs 16 residues. Germline lookup yields CDR1 SGHTA and CDR2 FQGTGA. As DNA, the CDR3 is TGTGCCAGCAGCCGTGGACTAGCGGGGATCCAAGAGACCCAGTACTTC. It specifies CASSRGLAGIQETQYF.

CDR3: CASSLGQVVSGYTF. Written as DNA, the CDR3 is TGCGCCAGCAGCCTTGGACAGGTGGTTTCTGGCTACACCTTC. V is TRBV5-1 and J is TRBJ1-2; 7 bases align to TRBD1. In germline, CDR1 is SGHRS, CDR2 YFSETQ. This CDR3 region has 14 residues. The junction had 10 bases not matched to a gene; V was cut back by 4 bases and J by 7 bases.

The V call is TRBV7-9, the J call TRBJ2-3, with 12 bases matching TRBD1. Germline CDR1 reads SEHNR; CDR2 reads FQNEAQ (reference sequence). There are 16 residues in the CDR3. Trimming took 5 bases from V and 6 from J; bases not matched to a gene: 9. CDR3 bases: TGTGCCAGCAGCCCCCGGGACAGGGGGCTTTTCGATACGCAGTATTTT. Translating it yields CASSPRDRGLFDTQYF.

The chain couples TRBV2 to TRBJ2-5; the D gene is possibly TRBD1 (5 bases). Germline CDR1 is SNHLY and CDR2 is FYNNEI. CDR3 length: 15 residues. With 3 bases removed from V and 6 bases from J, the gap between germline ends came to 17 bases. CDR3 in amino acids: CASSDATVSSKTQYF. Here the CDR3 DNA reads TGTGCCAGCAGTGACGCGACAGTGTCCTCTAAGACCCAGTACTTC.

V and J are TRBV5-4 and TRBJ2-7; D may be TRBD2 (6 bases). V gave up 2 bases and J gave up 4 bases, with 7 bases separating them. The CDR3 spans 12 residues. Germline V CDR1 and CDR2: SGHNT, YYREEE (reference sequence). DNA for the CDR3: TGTGCCAGCAGCTTCGGAGGGTACGAGCAGTACTTC. Translating gives CASSFGGYEQYF.

The CDR3 is CASSQQGSLREQYF. Here the CDR3 DNA reads TGTGCCAGTAGCCAACAGGGGTCCCTACGAGAGCAGTACTTC. This sequence joins TRBV19 and TRBJ2-7; 7 nucleotides align to TRBD1. Losses at the gene ends were 6 bases for V and 7 bases for J; bases not matched to a gene: 12. The CDR3 runs 14 residues. Germline CDR1 LNHDA, CDR2 SQIVND (reference sequence).

The table lists this clone with a few counts. This sequence joins TRBV7-9 and TRBJ1-6; 9 bases agree with TRBD1. Germline values: CDR1 SEHNR, CDR2 FQNEAQ (reference sequence). The J segment lost 8 bases and the V segment lost 4 bases, leaving 9 bases of the junction unmatched. CDR3 size: 16 residues. CDR3 bases: TGTGCCAGCAGCTCGAACAGGGGGCTCGGTGATTCACCCCTCCACTTT. Translation gives CASSSNRGLGDSPLHF.

The chain links TRBV5-4 to TRBJ2-7, with 7 bases matching TRBD1. The CDR3 extends over 17 amino acids. V lost 0 bases to trimming and J lost 5 bases; unmatched junction nucleotides: 14. CDR1 is SGHNT, CDR2 YYREEE, per germline (reference sequence). The CDR3 is CASSLAATGKVKNEQYF. DNA for the CDR3: TGTGCCAGCAGCTTGGCCGCGACAGGGAAGGTGAAGAACGAGCAGTACTTC.

This clone came up a few times. The CDR3 protein is CATLRGTDTQYF. CDR3 in DNA: TGTGCCACCCTCCGCGGCACAGATACGCAGTATTTT. The chain carries TRBV25-1 and TRBJ2-3, with D unclear. CDR1 and CDR2 from the germline V gene are MGHDK and SYGVNS. Deletions cut 10 bases from V and 1 base from J, with 9 bases between. This CDR3 contains 12 residues.